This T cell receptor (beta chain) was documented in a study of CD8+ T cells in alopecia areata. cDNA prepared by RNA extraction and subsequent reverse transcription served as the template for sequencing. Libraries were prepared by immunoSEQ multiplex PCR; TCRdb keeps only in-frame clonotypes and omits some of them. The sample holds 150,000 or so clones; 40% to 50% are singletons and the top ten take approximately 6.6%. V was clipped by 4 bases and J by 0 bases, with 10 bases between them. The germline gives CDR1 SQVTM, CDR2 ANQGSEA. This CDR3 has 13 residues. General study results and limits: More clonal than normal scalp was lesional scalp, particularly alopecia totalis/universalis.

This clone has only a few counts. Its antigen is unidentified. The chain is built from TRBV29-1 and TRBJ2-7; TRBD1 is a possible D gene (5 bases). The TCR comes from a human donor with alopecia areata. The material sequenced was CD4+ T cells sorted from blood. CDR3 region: CSVAGLSSYEQYF. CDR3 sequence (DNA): TGCAGCGTTGCAGGGCTTAGCTCCTACGAGCAGTACTTC.